What follows are 29 T cell receptor beta chains derived from one specimen sequenced in a study of CD8 T cells in ankylosing spondylitis. General study points: There was a TCR beta motif, made of several highly homologous variants, that appeared characteristic of ankylosing spondylitis blood.

One entry per CDR3 protein, called by TCRdb with MiXCR from the 5' RACE reads. The sample comprises about 330,000 distinct CDR3 sequences, roughly 8% of which are singletons, and more than 12% rests with the top ten. The antigens of these receptors remain unknown. Input material: blood, either unsorted or a sorted T cell fraction (not recorded which). These receptor sequences come from a male donor with ankylosing spondylitis.

This sequence joins TRBV7-9 and TRBJ2-5; D is unclear. Trimming pared 5 bases from V and 5 bases from J, leaving 9 bases between. The germline CDR1 and CDR2 sequences are SEHNR and FQNEAQ (reference sequence). The CDR3 contains 12 residues. The CDR3 spells CASSPPFETQYF. The CDR3 nucleotides are TGTGCCAGCAGCCCACCATTTGAGACCCAGTACTTC.

The chain has TRBV30 and TRBJ2-7, with TRBD2 identical over 12 bases. This CDR3 region has 16 residues. Germline lookup yields CDR1 GTSNPN and CDR2 SVGIG (reference sequence). V lost 1 base, J lost 5 bases, and 9 bases stayed unmatched. As DNA, the CDR3 is TGTGCCTGGAGTGGACTAGCGGGAGTAGCTGCCGACGAGCAGTACTTC. Residues: CAWSGLAGVAADEQYF.

This clonotype occurred many times. V and J are TRBV4-3 and TRBJ2-1; the match to TRBD2 covers 7 bases. CDR3 size: 16 residues. Germline lookup yields CDR1 LGHNA and CDR2 YSLEER. V lost 0 bases to trimming and J lost 6 bases; unmatched junction nucleotides: 8. This CDR3 reads CASSQDRAGAANEQFF. The CDR3 nucleotides read TGCGCCAGCAGCCAAGATCGGGCGGGAGCTGCCAATGAGCAGTTCTTC.

This clonotype was detected a few times. The CDR3 nucleotides read TGCAGCGTTGAAGTAAGCGGAGGCACAGATACGCAGTATTTT. Encoded protein: CSVEVSGGTDTQYF. The chain joins TRBV29-1 to TRBJ2-3; perhaps TRBD2 as D (5 bases). With 1 base removed from V and 1 base from J, the gap between germline ends came to 9 bases. This CDR3 has 14 residues. CDR1 and CDR2 from the germline V gene are SQVTM and ANQGSEA.

V gene TRBV5-1 combines with J gene TRBJ2-4; TRBD1 might be the D (6 bases). Between the trimmed V and J ends, which lost 3 bases and 7 bases, there was a span of 11 bases. Germline V gene lookup returns CDR1 SGHRS and CDR2 YFSETQ. The CDR3 spans 13 residues. CDR3 sequence reads: CASSSDSRNIQYF. The CDR3 coding sequence is TGCGCCAGCAGCTCGGACAGTCGCAACATTCAGTACTTC.

This clonotype was observed at least ten times. The chain carries TRBV20-1 and TRBJ2-3; D is uncertain. Looked up from germline, CDR1 is DFQATT and CDR2 is SNEGSKA (reference sequence). The CDR3 covers 13 residues. Trimming removed 5 bases at V and 1 base at J, with 10 bases between. The CDR3 nucleotides are TGCAGTGCTCCCCAGGCGGGCACAGATACGCAGTATTTT. This codes for CSAPQAGTDTQYF.

V is TRBV18 and J is TRBJ2-7; D perhaps matches TRBD1 (5 bases). The length of the CDR3 is 14 residues. V was cut by 0 bases and J by 2 bases, with 8 bases left in between. Germline V gives CDR1 KGHSH, CDR2 LQKENI. The CDR3 DNA reads as TGTGCCAGCTCACCACCGCAGGGTCCCTACGAGCAGTACTTC. Residues: CASSPPQGPYEQYF.

The table lists this clonotype with many counts. V is TRBV28 and J is TRBJ2-1; 9 nucleotides line up with TRBD1. CDR1 and CDR2 (germline): MDHEN, SYDVKM. With 8 bases clipped from V and 5 bases from J, the junction kept 13 bases outside the gene matches. The CDR3 sequence is 16 residues long. DNA for the CDR3: TGTGCCAGCTCCTCTCACAGGGGGCTAGGAGACAATGAGCAGTTCTTC. Its protein product is CASSSHRGLGDNEQFF.

This clonotype was recorded many times. The rearrangement joins TRBV12-3 or TRBV12-4 to TRBJ1-1; 7 bases line up with TRBD1. CDR3 size: 14 residues. V lost 6 bases to trimming and J lost 5 bases; unmatched junction nucleotides: 9. CDR3 sequence reads: CASSLTGVWTEAFF. CDR3 coding DNA: TGTGCCAGCAGCCTAACAGGGGTTTGGACTGAAGCTTTCTTT.

This clonotype was seen many times. An end of the junction does not agree with germline; a read error may underlie this. The J gene is TRBJ2-5, the V gene TRBV28; 13 positions agree with TRBD2. The germline gives CDR1 MDHEN, CDR2 SYDVKM. CDR3 length equals 15 residues. The CDR3 loop reads CASSLYGLAGEAQYF. The CDR3 DNA reads as TGTGCCAGCAGTTTATACGGACTAGCGGGAGAGGCCCAGTACTTC.

This rearrangement joins TRBV12-3 or TRBV12-4 to TRBJ2-4; maybe TRBD2 (5 bases). V was clipped by 5 bases and J by 0 bases, with 8 bases between them. CDR3 length equals 14 residues. This CDR3 reads CASSQAGAKNIQYF. In nucleotides, the CDR3 is TGTGCCAGCAGTCAGGCGGGAGCCAAAAACATTCAGTACTTC.

This clonotype appeared a few times. This chain joins TRBV11-2 and TRBJ2-5; 7 nucleotides align to TRBD1. Germline V gives CDR1 SGHAT, CDR2 FQNNGV. The CDR3 spans 16 residues. V shed 5 bases, J shed 0 bases, and the junction held 9 bases outside the gene matches. This chain's CDR3 is CASSKTTGNYQETQYF. The CDR3 bases are TGTGCCAGCAGCAAGACGACAGGGAACTACCAAGAGACCCAGTACTTC.

A few counts support this clonotype. The chain has TRBV24-1 and TRBJ2-1; tentative D call: TRBD1 (5 bases). In germline, CDR1 is KGHDR, CDR2 SFDVKD. V dropped 3 bases and J dropped 0 bases, with 11 bases sitting between them. The CDR3 loop spans 16 amino acids. The CDR3 here is CATSDGAPDSYNEQFF. CDR3 nucleotide sequence: TGTGCCACCAGTGATGGGGCCCCCGACTCCTACAATGAGCAGTTCTTC.

The chain has TRBV10-3 and TRBJ2-3; TRBD2 aligns across 13 bases. The CDR3 length is 16 residues. Germline V gene data show CDR1 as ENHRY and CDR2 as SYGVKD. The V and J ends lost 3 bases and 4 bases, in that order; junction bases with no gene match: 4. CDR3 DNA sequence: TGTGCCATCAGTGACCCACTAGCGGGAGGGCCAGATACGCAGTATTTT. The encoded protein is CAISDPLAGGPDTQYF.

This clonotype was observed a handful of times. This chain joins TRBV6-1 and TRBJ2-1; TRBD2 agrees at 10 bases. The V gene's germline CDR1 is MNHNS and CDR2 SASEGT. CDR3 size: 14 residues. Trimming cost V 10 bases and J 7 bases; bases outside gene matches: 10. The chain's CDR3 is CATFAGSGRNEQFF. For the CDR3, the DNA is TGTGCCACCTTCGCGGGTAGCGGGAGGAATGAGCAGTTCTTC.

The chain links TRBV20-1 to TRBJ2-7; tentative D call: TRBD2 (6 bases). The CDR3 is 16 amino acids. The germline gives CDR1 DFQATT, CDR2 SNEGSKA (reference sequence). V lost 0 bases and J lost 2, with 17 bases in between. CDR3 DNA: TGCAGTGCTAGAGACCACCGTGGGGAGGCCACCTACGAGCAGTACTTC. It specifies CSARDHRGEATYEQYF.

The V gene is TRBV29-1, the J gene TRBJ2-6; D call uncertain. The V and J ends lost 2 bases and 4 bases respectively, with 3 bases between them. The germline CDR1 and CDR2 sequences are SQVTM and ANQGSEA. The CDR3 runs to 12 residues. The DNA of the CDR3 is TGCAGCGTTGAAATGGGGGCCAACGTCCTGACTTTC. This encodes CSVEMGANVLTF.

A few counts support this clonotype. This chain connects TRBV12-3 or TRBV12-4 to TRBJ2-4, with 7 positions matching TRBD2. The CDR3 runs 14 residues. The trim removed 5 bases at V and 9 bases at J, leaving 10 bases unmatched. CDR3: CASSPLPTSIIQYF. The DNA for the CDR3 is TGTGCCAGCAGTCCCCTCCCGACTAGCATCATTCAGTACTTC.

This clonotype was recorded at least ten times. The chain recombines TRBV19 with TRBJ2-2; 8 bases align to TRBD1. Germline CDR1 is LNHDA and CDR2 is SQIVND (reference sequence). The junction had 5 bases not matched to a gene; V was cut back by 5 bases and J by 6 bases. CDR3 length: 14 residues. The CDR3 region is CASSRQGNSGELFF. CDR3 nucleotide sequence: TGTGCCAGTAGTCGACAGGGGAATTCCGGGGAGCTGTTTTTT. Variable domain in full (rest from reference TRBV19 and TRBJ2-2): DGGITQSPKYLFRKEGQNVTLSCEQNLNHDAMYWYRQDPGQGLRLIYYSQIVNDFQKGDIAEGYSVSREKKESFPLTVTSAQKNPTAFYLCASSRQGNSGELFFGEGSRLTVL.

The J gene is TRBJ1-5, the V gene TRBV6-2 or TRBV6-3, with D perhaps matching TRBD1 (6 bases). This CDR3 has 18 amino acids. The ends were cut back, 5 bases at V and 0 bases at J, with 20 bases in the middle. Germline V gene lookup returns CDR1 MNHEY and CDR2 SVGEGT. For the CDR3, the DNA is TGTGCCAGCAGTCACCCATTGACAGGCTTGTATAGCAATCAGCCCCAGCATTTT. This gives the protein CASSHPLTGLYSNQPQHF.

This chain joins TRBV7-9 and TRBJ2-2, with 8 bases aligning to TRBD2. The germline V gene encodes CDR1 SEHNR and CDR2 FQNEAQ (reference sequence). The CDR3 is 14 residues long. The junction had 8 bases not matched to a gene; V was cut back by 7 bases and J by 7 bases. The CDR3 loop is CASISGSSVGELFF. The CDR3 DNA is TGTGCCAGCATAAGCGGGAGTTCCGTCGGGGAGCTGTTTTTT.

A few counts support this clonotype. The chain joins TRBV20-1 to TRBJ2-1; D is unclear. The germline V gene has CDR1 DFQATT and CDR2 SNEGSKA (reference sequence). The CDR3 spans 14 residues. V dropped 0 bases and J dropped 4 bases, with 10 bases sitting between them. The CDR3 DNA sequence: TGCAGTGCTAGAGATCCGACGTGGTACAATGAGCAGTTCTTC. Protein product: CSARDPTWYNEQFF.

This clonotype occurred a few times. The chain carries TRBV19 and TRBJ2-7; D is unresolved. CDR1 and CDR2 (germline): LNHDA, SQIVND (reference sequence). The CDR3 loop spans 13 amino acids. V lost 3 bases, J lost 6 bases, and 12 bases lay in between. The CDR3 bases are TGTGCCAGTAGTATTCGTGGTCCACTCGAGCAGTACTTC. It specifies CASSIRGPLEQYF.

The rearrangement uses TRBV7-8 and TRBJ2-5, with a tentative D call TRBD1 (7 bases). This CDR3 contains 14 residues. Per the germline V gene, CDR1 is SGHVS and CDR2 is FQNEAQ. Deletions cut 2 bases from V and 7 bases from J, with 14 bases between. The CDR3 sequence: CASSLRQGGGTQYF. The CDR3, as DNA: TGTGCCAGCAGCTTAAGACAGGGAGGTGGGACCCAGTACTTC.

V gene TRBV14 combines with J gene TRBJ2-3, with D uncertain. The CDR3 totals 15 residues. Per germline, CDR1 SGHDN and CDR2 FVKESK. V lost 4 bases and J lost 1, with 12 bases in between. The CDR3 DNA sequence: TGTGCCAGCAGCCCCTACTTGAGAGGCACAGATACGCAGTATTTT. Its protein product is CASSPYLRGTDTQYF.

This clonotype was picked up a small number of times. The J gene is TRBJ2-1, the V gene TRBV3-1; TRBD2 matches at 7 bases. This CDR3 region has 15 residues. J was trimmed by 7 bases and V by 0 bases; bases with no gene match: 6. CDR1 LGHDT and CDR2 YNNKEL come from the germline V gene (reference sequence). CDR3 nucleotides: TGTGCCAGCAGCCAAGAACGGGGAGGGCCAAATGAGCAGTTCTTC. Its translation: CASSQERGGPNEQFF.

This clonotype was detected ten times or more. The J gene is TRBJ2-3, the V gene TRBV3-1, with 7 bases that match TRBD1. Germline V gives CDR1 LGHDT, CDR2 YNNKEL (reference sequence). After removal of 1 base from V and 1 base from J, the junction contained 5 bases not matched to a gene. This CDR3 is built from 16 residues. The CDR3 coding sequence is TGTGCCAGCAGCCAAGGATTAACAGGGGGCACAGATACGCAGTATTTT. Residues: CASSQGLTGGTDTQYF.

This clonotype was counted only a few times. The chain recombines TRBV11-2 with TRBJ2-2, with 12 bases fitting TRBD2. This CDR3 has 19 amino acids. CDR1 SGHAT and CDR2 FQNNGV come from the germline V gene. V was clipped by 5 bases and J by 1 base; unmatched bases: 11. CDR3 in amino acids: CASSKRTSGNFLNTGELFF. CDR3 sequence (DNA): TGTGCCAGCAGCAAGCGGACTAGCGGGAATTTCCTGAACACCGGGGAGCTGTTTTTT. Filled out from reference TRBV11-2 and TRBJ2-2, the complete variable domain reads EAGVAQSPRYKIIEKRQSVAFWCNPISGHATLYWYQQILGQGPKLLIQFQNNGVVDDSQLPKDRFSAERLKGVDSTLKIQPAKLEDSAVYLCASSKRTSGNFLNTGELFFGEGSRLTVL.

The table lists this clonotype with many counts. This chain uses TRBV20-1 with TRBJ2-1; 9 bases fit TRBD2. This CDR3 is built from 14 residues. Unmatched junction bases numbered 2, after V lost 2 bases and J lost 3 bases. In germline, CDR1 is DFQATT, CDR2 SNEGSKA (reference sequence). The CDR3: CSARRREGYNEQFF. In nucleotides, the CDR3 is TGCAGTGCTAGACGGCGGGAGGGCTACAATGAGCAGTTCTTC.